The following is a TCR beta chain sequence with its context. The data stem from a study of blood T cell repertoires in COVID-19. Trimming cost V 0 bases and J 4 bases; bases outside gene matches: 5. Germline CDR1 reads SGDLS; CDR2 reads YYNGEE. CDR3 length: 16 residues. TCRdb's copy holds only in-frame clones and misses some; the assay was immunoSEQ multiplex PCR. Seen here are around 290,000 clones, 80% to 95% observed once, and the top ten hold 2.2%. The rearrangement links TRBV9 to TRBJ2-1; 9 bases map to TRBD2. The sequenced material came from peripheral blood. The origin of this receptor is a woman in her thirties with COVID-19, enrolled during active disease. The CDR3 coding sequence is TGTGCCAGCAGCGTAGAGGATAGCGGGAGTTACAATGAGCAGTTCTTC. Its translation is CASSVEDSGSYNEQFF.